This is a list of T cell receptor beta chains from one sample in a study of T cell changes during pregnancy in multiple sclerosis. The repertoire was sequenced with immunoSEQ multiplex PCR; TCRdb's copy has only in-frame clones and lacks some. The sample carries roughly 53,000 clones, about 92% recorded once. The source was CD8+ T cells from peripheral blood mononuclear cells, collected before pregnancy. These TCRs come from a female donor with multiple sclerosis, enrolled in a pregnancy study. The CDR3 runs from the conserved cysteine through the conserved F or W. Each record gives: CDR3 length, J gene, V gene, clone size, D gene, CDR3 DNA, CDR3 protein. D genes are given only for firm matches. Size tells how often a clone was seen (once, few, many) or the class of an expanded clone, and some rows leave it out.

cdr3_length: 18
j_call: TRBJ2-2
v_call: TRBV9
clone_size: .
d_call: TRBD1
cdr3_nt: TGTGCCAGCAGCGTAGCTAGGACAGGGGGCGATGAGGCCGGGGAGCTGTTTTTT
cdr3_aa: CASSVARTGGDEAGELFF

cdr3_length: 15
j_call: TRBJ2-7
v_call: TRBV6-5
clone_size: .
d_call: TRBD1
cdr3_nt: TGTGCCAGCAGCCCATATACAGGGGGCTGGTACGAGCAGTACTTC
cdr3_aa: CASSPYTGGWYEQYF

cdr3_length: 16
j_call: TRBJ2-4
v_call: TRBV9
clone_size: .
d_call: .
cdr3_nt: TGTGCCAGCAGCACCGGACAGCACGGCGACAGTAGCATTCAGTACTTC
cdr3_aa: CASSTGQHGDSSIQYF

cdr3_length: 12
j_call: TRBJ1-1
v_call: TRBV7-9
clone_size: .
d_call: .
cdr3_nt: TGTGCCAGCAGCTACGGACAGAAAGAAGCTTTCTTT
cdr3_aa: CASSYGQKEAFF

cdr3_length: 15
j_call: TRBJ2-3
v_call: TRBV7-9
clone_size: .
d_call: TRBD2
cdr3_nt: TGTGCCAGCAGCCCTAGCGGGGGGGCAACAGATACGCAGTATTTT
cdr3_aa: CASSPSGGATDTQYF

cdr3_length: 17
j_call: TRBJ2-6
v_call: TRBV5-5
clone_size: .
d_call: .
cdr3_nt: TGTGCCAGCAGCTTGGGGGGACACCTCTCTGGGGCCAACGTCCTGACTTTC
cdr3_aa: CASSLGGHLSGANVLTF

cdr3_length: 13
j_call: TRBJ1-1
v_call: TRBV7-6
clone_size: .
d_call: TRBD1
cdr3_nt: TGTGCCAGCAGCGTGACAGGGGCGACTGAAGCTTTCTTT
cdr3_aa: CASSVTGATEAFF

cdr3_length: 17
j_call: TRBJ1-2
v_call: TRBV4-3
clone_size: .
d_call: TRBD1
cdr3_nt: TGCGCCAGCAGCCAAGATGGGACAGTGGATATGAACTATGGCTACACCTTC
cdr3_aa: CASSQDGTVDMNYGYTF

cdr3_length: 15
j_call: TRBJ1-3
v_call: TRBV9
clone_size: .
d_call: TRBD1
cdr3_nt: TGTGCCAGCAGCGTAGGGGACAGCTCTGGAAACACCATATATTTT
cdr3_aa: CASSVGDSSGNTIYF

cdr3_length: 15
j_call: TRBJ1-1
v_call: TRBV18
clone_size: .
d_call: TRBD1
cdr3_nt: TGTGCCAGCTCACGAGGACAGGGGGCGGGCACTGAAGCTTTCTTT
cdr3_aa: CASSRGQGAGTEAFF

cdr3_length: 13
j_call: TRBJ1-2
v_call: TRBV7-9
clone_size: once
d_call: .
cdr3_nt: TGTGCCAGCAGCCTTCGGGGAGGCTATGGCTACACCTTC
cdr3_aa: CASSLRGGYGYTF

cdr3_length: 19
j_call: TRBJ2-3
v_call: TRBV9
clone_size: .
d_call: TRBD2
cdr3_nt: TGTGCCAGCAGCGTAGCTACTAGGCTAGCGGGGGACTCCACAGATACGCAGTATTTT
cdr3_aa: CASSVATRLAGDSTDTQYF

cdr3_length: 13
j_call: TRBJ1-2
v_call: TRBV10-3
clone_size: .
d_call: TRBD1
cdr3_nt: TGTGCCATCTGGTTCGGACAGGGCTATGGCTACACCTTC
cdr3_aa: CAIWFGQGYGYTF

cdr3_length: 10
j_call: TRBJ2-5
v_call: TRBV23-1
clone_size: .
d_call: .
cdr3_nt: TGCGCCAGCAGTCGGCGGAGGGGGTACTTC
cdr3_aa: CASSRRRGYF

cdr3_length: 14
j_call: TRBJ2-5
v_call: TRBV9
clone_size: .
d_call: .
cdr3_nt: TGTGCCAGCAGCCCTCGGACAGCTGAAGAGACCCAGTACTTC
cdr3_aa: CASSPRTAEETQYF

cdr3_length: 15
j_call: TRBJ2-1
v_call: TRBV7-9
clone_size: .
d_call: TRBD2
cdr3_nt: TGTGCCAGCAGCTCCAGCGGGGGGATCTTCAATGAGCAGTTCTTC
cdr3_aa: CASSSSGGIFNEQFF

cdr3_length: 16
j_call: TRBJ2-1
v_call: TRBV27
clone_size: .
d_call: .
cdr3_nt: TGTGCCAGCAGTTTATCGGGCACAAGCTCCTACAATGAGCAGTTCTTC
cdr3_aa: CASSLSGTSSYNEQFF